This is a list of T cell receptor beta chains from one sample in a study of shared clonotypes between healthy human individuals. Sequencing was performed with immunoSEQ multiplex PCR; in TCRdb, only in-frame clones are kept and a portion is missing. This repertoire shows about 450,000 clones, about 80% found once; its top ten account for around 12%. Sequenced: PBMCs. The receptor set was obtained from a woman aged 40 to 50 in good health. Some clones in this sample may be carry-over from other donors' samples. Both conserved end residues are part of each CDR3. The order of the fields is J gene, D gene, clone size, V gene, CDR3 DNA, CDR3 protein. A D gene is named only where the DNA matches it firmly. Size values are once, few and many counts, or a class for expanded clones, and some rows have none.

TRBJ1-1	.	.	TRBV6-6	TGTGCCAGCAGTTACTCCGTTCTGGGCAACACTGAAGCTTTCTTT	CASSYSVLGNTEAFF
TRBJ2-7	TRBD2	.	TRBV18	TGTGCCAGCTCAACTAGCGGCCGACATAACTACGAGCAGTACTTC	CASSTSGRHNYEQYF
TRBJ2-2	TRBD2	many	TRBV5-4	TGTGCCAGCAGCTTGGCTAGCGGGAACACCGGGGAGCTGTTTTTT	CASSLASGNTGELFF
TRBJ2-3	.	.	TRBV27	TGTGCCAGCTGCCGGGACCCCGGAATGCATACGCAGTATTTT	CASCRDPGMHTQYF
TRBJ2-7	TRBD2	.	TRBV7-6	TGTGCCAGCAGTTTTCGCGGGAGTCCCTACGAGCAGTACTTC	CASSFRGSPYEQYF
TRBJ2-3	.	.	TRBV7-3	TGTGCCAGCAGCTCTCGCGACTCGCACAAGCGGACAGATACGCAGTATTTT	CASSSRDSHKRTDTQYF
TRBJ2-1	TRBD2	.	TRBV7-9	TGTGCCAGCAGCTCCTGGCTTGGGACTAGCGGGGTCAATGAGCAGTTCTTC	CASSSWLGTSGVNEQFF
TRBJ2-2	TRBD2	.	TRBV28	TGTGCCAGCTTCGGGCGGGAGATCGGGGAGCTGTTTTTT	CASFGREIGELFF
TRBJ2-7	.	few	TRBV6-1	TGTGCCAGCAGTGAAGTGGCAGGGGCTACCTACGAGCAGTACTTC	CASSEVAGATYEQYF
TRBJ1-1	.	.	TRBV7-6	TGTGCCAGCAGCCCCCATGAGAACACTGAAGCTTTCTTT	CASSPHENTEAFF
TRBJ2-7	TRBD2	once	TRBV10-2	TGCGCCAGCAGTGTCCCCTCTAGCGGGAGGGTCCGTTTCTCCTACGAGCAGTACTTC	CASSVPSSGRVRFSYEQYF
TRBJ2-7	.	.	TRBV5-1	TGCGCCAGCAGCTTGGGTAGCGGCGGAATCTACGAGCAGTACTTC	CASSLGSGGIYEQYF
TRBJ2-7	.	.	TRBV7-2	TGTGCCAGCAGCTTAGTTGGGGGCCTCTCCTACGAGCAGTACTTC	CASSLVGGLSYEQYF
TRBJ2-7	.	.	TRBV27	TGTGCCAGCAGGGGGACTCGGCGCGTCTACGAGCAGTACTTC	CASRGTRRVYEQYF
TRBJ1-2	TRBD1	.	TRBV18	TGTGCCAGCTCACCATGGGCAGGGGGGAAGAGTGGCTACACCTTC	CASSPWAGGKSGYTF
TRBJ2-5	TRBD2	.	TRBV7-9	TGTGCCAGCAGCTTGGGGGGAGGGTCGGGAGAGACCCAGTACTTC	CASSLGGGSGETQYF
TRBJ2-5	.	.	TRBV5-4	TGTGCCAGCAGCTTGCCCGGGTTTGGTGGGACCCAGTACTTC	CASSLPGFGGTQYF
TRBJ2-5	.	.	TRBV5-1	TGCGCCAGCAGCTACGGCTCCCTCGAAGAGACCCAGTACTTC	CASSYGSLEETQYF
TRBJ2-5	.	.	TRBV28	TGTGCCAGCAGTTTACCGGGTTGGGAGACCCAGTACTTC	CASSLPGWETQYF
TRBJ2-2	.	.	TRBV10-2	TGCGCCAGCAGCAGGGCCGGGGAGCTGTTTTTT	CASSRAGELFF
TRBJ1-3	.	.	TRBV2	TGTGCCAGCAGCGAACAGGGCCCTGGAAACACCATATATTTT	CASSEQGPGNTIYF
TRBJ2-5	TRBD2	.	TRBV5-4	TGTGCCAGCAGCTTGCCGACGACTAGCGGGAGAGAGACCCAGTACTTC	CASSLPTTSGRETQYF
TRBJ2-3	.	.	TRBV11-2	TGTGCCAGCAGCTTAGAGGGCCGGCGAGGAACAGATACGCAGTATTTT	CASSLEGRRGTDTQYF
TRBJ2-7	TRBD2	.	TRBV5-5	TGTGCCAGCAGCTCGGTAGCGGGAAGTAGCGAGCAGTACTTC	CASSSVAGSSEQYF
TRBJ1-2	TRBD1	many	TRBV30	TGTGCCTGGAGGTGGACAGGGGCGGGCTATGGCTACACCTTC	CAWRWTGAGYGYTF
TRBJ1-6	.	.	TRBV4-2	TGTGCCAGCAGCCAAGAAAGGGCAGGCAATTCACCCCTCCACTTT	CASSQERAGNSPLHF
TRBJ2-1	.	.	TRBV18	TGTGCCAGCTCACCAAGAGGGACAATCTACAATGAGCAGTTCTTC	CASSPRGTIYNEQFF
TRBJ2-5	.	.	TRBV25-1	TGTGCCAGCAGTCTGAGCCTCACTTTGGGGACCCAGTACTTC	CASSLSLTLGTQYF
TRBJ2-1	TRBD2	.	TRBV6-5	TGTGCCAGCAGGAGGGCGGGATACGGGGGGAATGAGCAGTTCTTC	CASRRAGYGGNEQFF
TRBJ2-2	.	.	TRBV7-3	TGTGCCAGCAGCTCTTATTCCGCCGGGGAGCTGTTTTTT	CASSSYSAGELFF
TRBJ1-6	.	.	TRBV6-1	TGTGCCAGCAGTGGGGACACGAGCTCCTATAATTCACCCCTCCACTTT	CASSGDTSSYNSPLHF
TRBJ2-7	TRBD2	.	TRBV19	TGTGCCAGTAGACCGAACGCCGGGACTAGCGGGAGGGCGGGGTACGAGCAGTACTTC	CASRPNAGTSGRAGYEQYF
TRBJ1-2	TRBD1	few	TRBV5-4	TGTGCCAGCAGCATCGATAGGGGAGAGACAGGGTTCTACACCTTC	CASSIDRGETGFYTF
TRBJ2-1	TRBD2	.	TRBV2	TGTGCCAGCAGTGATGCGGGAGGGCCTTACAATGAGCAGTTCTTC	CASSDAGGPYNEQFF
TRBJ1-4	.	.	TRBV6-6	TGTGCCAGCAGCATTCAGGACAGAGGAAAACTGTTTTTT	CASSIQDRGKLFF
TRBJ2-3	.	.	TRBV5-1	TGCGCCAGCAGGTTTGAATCAGATACGCAGTATTTT	CASRFESDTQYF
TRBJ2-1	.	.	TRBV7-3	TGTGCCAGCAGCTTGGAGCCCGTCCCTGGGTATGAGCAGTTCTTC	CASSLEPVPGYEQFF
TRBJ2-5	.	.	TRBV4-1	TGCGCCAGCAGCCAAGGTTGGCTCCCCCCAGAGACCCAGTACTTC	CASSQGWLPPETQYF
TRBJ2-3	.	few	TRBV7-9	TGTGCCAGCAGCCCTCGGGTCCTCGCCGGCACAGATACGCAGTATTTT	CASSPRVLAGTDTQYF
TRBJ2-2	.	once	TRBV18	TGTGCCAGCTCCAATGCGAACACCGGGGAGCTGTTTTTT	CASSNANTGELFF
TRBJ1-3	.	.	TRBV5-1	TGCGCCAGCAGCCTGTCGGGACTGGACTCTGGAAACACCATATATTTT	CASSLSGLDSGNTIYF
TRBJ1-2	.	.	TRBV27	TGTGCCAGCACGAGTACAGGTACCTATGGCTACACCTTC	CASTSTGTYGYTF
TRBJ2-1	TRBD2	.	TRBV10-3	TGTGCCATCAGAGCACTAGCGGGAGGGAGCTCCTACAATGAGCAGTTCTTC	CAIRALAGGSSYNEQFF
TRBJ1-2	.	.	TRBV18	TGTGCCAGCTCACCCGGGACTGAATATGGCTACACCTTC	CASSPGTEYGYTF
TRBJ2-2	TRBD2	.	TRBV28	TGTGCCAGCAGTTTACCTTTCCCCCTAGCGGCATCGAACACCGGGGAGCTGTTTTTT	CASSLPFPLAASNTGELFF
TRBJ1-5	.	.	TRBV27	TGTGCCAGCAGTTTAGTAGGGGGGGATCAGCCCCAGCATTTT	CASSLVGGDQPQHF
TRBJ1-2	.	.	TRBV5-1	TGCGCCAGCAGCTTGCAAAGGGGGGTGGATGGCTACACCTTC	CASSLQRGVDGYTF
TRBJ2-7	TRBD2	.	TRBV9	TGTGCCAGCAGTCCTAGCGGGAGTGTCCCTTACGAGCAGTACTTC	CASSPSGSVPYEQYF
TRBJ2-1	TRBD2	.	TRBV4-2	TGTGCCAGCAGCCAAGTGGGACTAGCGGGAGGGACCCCTTACAATGAGCAGTTCTTC	CASSQVGLAGGTPYNEQFF
TRBJ2-1	TRBD2	.	TRBV19	TGTGCCAGTAGTATCTCTAGCGGGAGCGGGTATGAGCAGTTCTTC	CASSISSGSGYEQFF
TRBJ1-1	.	.	TRBV19	TGTGCCAGTAGTATGACAGAAAACACTGAAGCTTTCTTT	CASSMTENTEAFF
TRBJ2-1	TRBD2	.	TRBV5-1	TGCGCCAGCAGCCTTGACCGACTAGCGTCCAATGAGCAGTTCTTC	CASSLDRLASNEQFF
TRBJ2-1	TRBD1	.	TRBV4-1	TGCGCCAGCAGCCAACCGACAGGGGGGAATGAGCAGTTCTTC	CASSQPTGGNEQFF
TRBJ1-3	.	.	TRBV28	TGTGCCAACCAAAGGGGATGGGGAAACACCATATATTTT	CANQRGWGNTIYF
TRBJ1-4	TRBD1	.	TRBV6-1	TGTGCCAGCAGCGGAACAGGGGGGTTGAGGGAAAAACTGTTTTTT	CASSGTGGLREKLFF